This T cell receptor (beta chain) originates from a study of regulatory T cells in long-lasting Graves disease. General study points: Repertoires from persistent disease leaned toward TRBV28, TRBJ1-2 and TRBJ2-5. With some 2,500 shared public clonotypes, persistent patients exceeded new patients, who shared over 850.

Sample time point: persistent/refractory GD, antithyroid drugs over 5 years with positive TRAb. PBMCs were the source of the RNA used for TCR sequencing. V lost 8 bases to trimming and J lost 0 bases, with 13 bases between them. The CDR3 sequence is 14 residues long. The V gene's germline CDR1 is MDHEN and CDR2 SYDVKM. Researchers made TCR beta libraries by using iRepertoire HTBI primers and running Arm-PCR on CDR3 regions. TCRdb independently ran MiXCR on the multiplex PCR reads; one entry per CDR3 protein. Here the sample spans 300,000 to 500,000 distinct CDR3 sequences, about 20% being singletons. The table lists this clonotype with many counts. Its antigen is not identified.

The V gene is TRBV28, the J gene TRBJ2-5, with a possible D match to TRBD2 (6 bases). The source of this sequence is a female donor with Graves disease. Sample: peripheral blood mononuclear cells (PBMCs), taken when the disease was refractory, from a patient treated with antithyroid drugs. The CDR3 region has the DNA TGTGCCAGCGGGGGGATGGGGTACCAAGAGACCCAGTACTTC. Protein sequence: CASGGMGYQETQYF. Supplemented by reference TRBV28 and TRBJ2-5, the full variable domain reads DVKVTQSSRYLVKRTGEKVFLECVQDMDHENMFWYRQDPGLGLRLIYFSYDVKMKEKGDIPEGYSVSREKKERFSLILESASTNQTSMYLCASGGMGYQETQYFGPGTRLLVL.